Below, 21 T cell receptor beta chains from the same sample are listed, as sequenced in a study of blood T cell repertoires in COVID-19. Assay used: immunoSEQ multiplex PCR; TCRdb lists only in-frame clones, some missing. The sample lists roughly 250,000 clones; about four fifths were seen once. Specimen: PBMCs or T cells enriched from blood (not recorded which). The receptors were gathered from a middle-aged woman who had been exposed to COVID-19.

V usage is TRBV14 and J usage is TRBJ2-7, with D tentatively TRBD1 (5 bases). V was trimmed by 4 bases and J by 2 bases, leaving 12 bases between them. The CDR3 has 14 residues. Germline V CDR1 and CDR2: SGHDN, FVKESK. This CDR3 is CASSPLTGTYEQYF. DNA of the CDR3: TGTGCCAGCAGCCCCCTTACAGGCACCTACGAGCAGTACTTC. The whole variable domain, filled in from reference TRBV14 and TRBJ2-7, reads EAGVTQFPSHSVIEKGQTVTLRCDPISGHDNLYWYRRVMGKEIKFLLHFVKESKQDESGMPNNRFLAERTGGTYSTLKVQPAELEDSGVYFCASSPLTGTYEQYFGPGTRLTVT.

V is TRBV2 and J is TRBJ1-4, with D unresolved. Germline V CDR1 and CDR2: SNHLY, FYNNEI. CDR3 length equals 14 residues. Trimming shortened V by 6 bases and J by 0 bases, and 8 bases separated the two germline ends. CDR3 region: CASSSVATNEKLFF. In DNA form, the CDR3 reads TGTGCCAGCAGCTCAGTTGCAACTAATGAAAAACTGTTTTTT.

This sequence joins TRBV27 and TRBJ2-3, with TRBD2 identical over 11 bases. The junction had 15 bases not matched to a gene; V was cut back by 6 bases and J by 1 base. Germline assignment: CDR1 MNHEY and CDR2 SMNVEV (reference sequence). This CDR3 has 19 amino acids. CDR3: CASRQPRTSGSSRTDTQYF. The CDR3 bases are TGTGCCAGCAGACAACCGCGGACTAGCGGGTCTTCACGCACAGATACGCAGTATTTT.

The chain joins TRBV4-2 to TRBJ2-6; D gene ambiguous. The ends were cut back, 0 bases at V and 0 bases at J, with 9 bases in the middle. This CDR3 is built from 17 residues. Per germline, CDR1 LGHNA and CDR2 YNFKEQ. The CDR3 DNA follows: TGTGCCAGCAGCCAAGATCCTAGGTTCTCTGGGGCCAACGTCCTGACTTTC. It is translated as CASSQDPRFSGANVLTF.

The chain couples TRBV5-1 to TRBJ2-7; 10 bases are shared with TRBD2. There are 14 residues in the CDR3. Germline assignment: CDR1 SGHRS and CDR2 YFSETQ. Unmatched junction bases numbered 1, after V lost 2 bases and J lost 2 bases. Written as DNA, the CDR3 is TGCGCCAGCAGCTTAGCGGGGGGGCCCTACGAGCAGTACTTC. It is translated as CASSLAGGPYEQYF.

The gene calls are TRBV9 and TRBJ1-2; TRBD1 agrees at 9 bases. Germline V gives CDR1 SGDLS, CDR2 YYNGEE. The ends lost 0 bases at V and 0 bases at J; junction bases unmatched: 9. The CDR3 runs to 18 residues. CDR3 loop: CASSVGGQGRLTNYGYTF. The CDR3 DNA is TGTGCCAGCAGCGTAGGGGGACAGGGCCGACTCACTAACTATGGCTACACCTTC.

This clone occurred once. The chain carries TRBV5-5 and TRBJ1-1; D may be TRBD1 (6 bases). This CDR3 region has 14 residues. V was pared by 1 base and J by 0 bases, with 7 bases between. CDR1 and CDR2 (germline): SGHKS, YYEKEE (reference sequence). For the CDR3, the DNA is TGTGCCAGCAGCTTGAGGGGGATGAACACTGAAGCTTTCTTT. Its translation is CASSLRGMNTEAFF.

This chain connects TRBV12-3 or TRBV12-4 to TRBJ1-2; TRBD1 aligns across 7 bases. The J segment lost 8 bases and the V segment lost 5 bases, leaving 5 bases of the junction unmatched. The CDR3 spans 12 residues. The CDR3 is CASSTTGDGYTF. The CDR3 DNA reads TGTGCCAGCAGTACCACAGGGGACGGCTACACCTTC.

The chain employs TRBV5-6 and TRBJ1-2; perhaps TRBD1 as D (6 bases). This CDR3 has 16 amino acids. CDR1 and CDR2 (germline): SGHDT, YYEEEE. V lost 2 bases and J lost 1, with 15 bases in between. CDR3 region: CASSFWTAFDNYGYTF. In DNA, the CDR3 is TGTGCCAGCAGCTTCTGGACAGCGTTCGATAACTATGGCTACACCTTC.

CDR3 protein: CAISVQGEELFF. Written as DNA, the CDR3 is TGTGCCATCAGCGTTCAGGGGGAGGAGCTGTTTTTT. The V gene is TRBV10-3, the J gene TRBJ2-2, with 7 bases aligning to TRBD1. The junction had 5 bases not matched to a gene; V was cut back by 6 bases and J by 10 bases. Per germline, CDR1 ENHRY and CDR2 SYGVKD. This CDR3 is 12 amino acids long.

The chain carries TRBV9 and TRBJ2-1, with 10 bases identical to TRBD1. V was pared by 5 bases and J by 3 bases, with 8 bases of the junction left unmatched. The CDR3 consists of 16 residues. Germline assignment: CDR1 SGDLS and CDR2 YYNGEE. For the CDR3, the DNA is TGTGCCAGCAGTAGTAACCGGGACAGGGGCTACAATGAGCAGTTCTTC. Protein: CASSSNRDRGYNEQFF.

This rearrangement joins TRBV7-3 to TRBJ2-1; 8 bases agree with TRBD1. Germline V lookup: CDR1 SGHTA, CDR2 FQGTGA. This CDR3 spans 16 amino acids. The junction had 11 bases not matched to a gene; V was cut back by 5 bases and J by 5 bases. CDR3 coding DNA: TGTGCCAGCAGCCATTCTGACAGGGGTACGGACAATGAGCAGTTCTTC. Amino acids: CASSHSDRGTDNEQFF.

V and J are TRBV28 and TRBJ2-2; D is undetermined. The germline V gene has CDR1 MDHEN and CDR2 SYDVKM. This CDR3 has 13 residues. Trimming cost V 5 bases and J 4 bases, with 8 bases left between them. CDR3 residues: CASSLGFTGELFF. CDR3 in DNA: TGTGCCAGCAGTCTCGGGTTCACCGGGGAGCTGTTTTTT.

The chain links TRBV27 to TRBJ2-1; D is perhaps TRBD2 (6 bases). The CDR3 spans 12 residues. In germline, CDR1 is MNHEY, CDR2 SMNVEV (reference sequence). V was trimmed by 3 bases and J by 14 bases, leaving 14 bases between them. CDR3 in amino acids: CASSFQGREEFF. The DNA for the CDR3 is TGTGCCAGCAGTTTTCAGGGAAGGGAGGAGTTCTTC.

This chain joins TRBV7-2 and TRBJ1-6, with D possibly matching TRBD1 (6 bases). The CDR3 runs to 15 residues. Trimming pared 3 bases from V and 10 bases from J, leaving 16 bases between. Germline assignment: CDR1 SGHTA and CDR2 FQGNSA. The DNA for the CDR3 is TGTGCCAGCAGCTTGAGCTCAGGGGTTGGATCACCCCTCCACTTT. It specifies CASSLSSGVGSPLHF.

The V and J genes are TRBV30 and TRBJ1-3; the D is unclear. V lost 0 bases to trimming and J lost 4 bases, with 7 bases between them. CDR3 size: 13 residues. CDR1 and CDR2 from the germline V gene are GTSNPN and SVGIG (reference sequence). As DNA, the CDR3 is TGTGCCTGGAGTGTCGGTAAAGGAAACACCATATATTTT. Its translation: CAWSVGKGNTIYF.

The CDR3 nucleotides are TGTGCCAGCAGCCCCTGGGCCCTTTCGGGGAGCGGGACCACAGATACGCAGTATTTT. This encodes CASSPWALSGSGTTDTQYF. The chain carries TRBV3-1 (or the pseudogene TRBV3-2) and TRBJ2-3; 7 bases fit TRBD2. This CDR3 comprises 19 residues. V lost 4 bases to trimming and J lost 2 bases; unmatched junction nucleotides: 18. CDR1 is LGHDT and CDR2 is YNNKEL in the germline V gene (reference sequence).

This clone was found once. The chain recombines TRBV15 with TRBJ1-1; possibly TRBD1 for D (6 bases). Germline V gives CDR1 LNHNV, CDR2 YYDKDF (reference sequence). This CDR3 is 15 amino acids long. With 0 bases removed from V and 8 bases from J, the gap between germline ends came to 16 bases. CDR3 DNA: TGTGCCACCAGCAGAGATGGGGTAGACAGGCAAGAAGCTTTCTTT. It is translated as CATSRDGVDRQEAFF.

The chain recombines TRBV30 with TRBJ2-2; the match to TRBD2 covers 11 bases. V trimming: 7 bases; J trimming: 3 bases; junction bases outside the gene matches: 10. Germline V gives CDR1 GTSNPN, CDR2 SVGIG (reference sequence). CDR3 length equals 16 residues. Here the CDR3 DNA reads TGTGCCTTCGACCTAACTAGCGGGGGATACACCGGGGAGCTGTTTTTT. It codes for CAFDLTSGGYTGELFF.

J is TRBJ2-3 and V is TRBV5-1, with 13 bases matching TRBD2. CDR3 length: 17 amino acids. Germline trimming cut 3 bases from V and 6 bases from J; bases unmatched to any gene: 10. The germline V gene encodes CDR1 SGHRS and CDR2 YFSETQ. The CDR3 loop is CASSSEETSGGTDTQYF. In DNA form, the CDR3 reads TGCGCCAGCAGCTCCGAGGAGACTAGCGGGGGGACGGATACGCAGTATTTT.

A few counts support this clone. The chain has TRBV24-1 and TRBJ1-3, with D possibly TRBD1 on 6 matching bases. Trimming shortened V by 7 bases and J by 5 bases, and 14 bases separated the two germline ends. The germline V gene has CDR1 KGHDR and CDR2 SFDVKD. The length of the CDR3 is 14 residues. The CDR3 coding sequence is TGTGCCACCAGGGAACAGGGTGCCCGAAACACCATATATTTT. Translation: CATREQGARNTIYF.